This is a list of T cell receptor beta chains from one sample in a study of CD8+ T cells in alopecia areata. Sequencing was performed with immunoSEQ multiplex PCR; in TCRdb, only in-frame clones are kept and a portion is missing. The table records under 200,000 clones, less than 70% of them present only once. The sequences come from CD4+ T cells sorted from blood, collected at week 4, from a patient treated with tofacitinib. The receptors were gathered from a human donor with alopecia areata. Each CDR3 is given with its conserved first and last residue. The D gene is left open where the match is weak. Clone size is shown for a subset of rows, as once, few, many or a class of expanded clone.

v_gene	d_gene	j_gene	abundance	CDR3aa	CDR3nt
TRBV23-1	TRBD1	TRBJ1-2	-	CASRRQGASSDYGYTF	TGCGCCAGCAGGCGACAGGGGGCAAGTTCTGACTATGGCTACACCTTC
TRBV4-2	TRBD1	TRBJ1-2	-	CASSQVRGQGLDYGYTF	TGTGCCAGCAGCCAAGTAAGGGGACAGGGATTGGACTATGGCTACACCTTC
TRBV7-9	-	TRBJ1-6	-	CASSPRGGTSPLHF	TGTGCCAGCAGCCCCCGGGGGGGGACTTCACCCCTCCACTTT
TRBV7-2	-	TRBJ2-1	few	CASSLGQASYNEQFF	TGTGCCAGCAGCTTAGGTCAGGCCTCCTACAATGAGCAGTTCTTC
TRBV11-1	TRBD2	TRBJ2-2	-	CASSGNAGGRRTGELFF	TGTGCCAGCAGCGGAAACGCGGGGGGGCGGCGCACCGGGGAGCTGTTTTTT
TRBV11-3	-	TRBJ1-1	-	CASSAGQQNTEAFF	TGTGCCAGCAGCGCCGGACAGCAGAACACTGAAGCTTTCTTT
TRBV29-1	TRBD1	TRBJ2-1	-	CSVAQGGDNEQFF	TGCAGCGTTGCACAGGGGGGCGACAATGAGCAGTTCTTC
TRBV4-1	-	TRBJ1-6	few	CASSQDGPWNSPLHF	TGCGCCAGCAGCCAAGACGGACCTTGGAATTCACCCCTCCACTTT
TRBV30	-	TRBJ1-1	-	CAWRTGLNTEAFF	TGTGCCTGGAGGACAGGCCTGAACACTGAAGCTTTCTTT
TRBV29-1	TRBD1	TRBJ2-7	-	CSVTGQASYEQYF	TGCAGCGTCACGGGACAGGCCTCCTACGAGCAGTACTTC
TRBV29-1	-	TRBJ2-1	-	CSVEVVGIHYNEQFF	TGCAGCGTTGAAGTGGTTGGAATTCACTACAATGAGCAGTTCTTC
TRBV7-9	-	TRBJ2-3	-	CASSVDSTGTQYF	TGTGCCAGCAGCGTAGACTCGACGGGTACGCAGTATTTT
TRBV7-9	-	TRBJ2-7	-	CASSSTYEQYF	TGTGCCAGCAGCTCTACCTACGAGCAGTACTTC
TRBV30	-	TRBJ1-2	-	CAWSNGPSTSYGYTF	TGTGCCTGGAGTAACGGCCCCTCAACATCATATGGCTACACCTTC
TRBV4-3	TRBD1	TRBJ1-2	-	CASSQGATGGGYGYTF	TGCGCCAGCAGCCAAGGTGCGACAGGGGGCGGCTATGGCTACACCTTC
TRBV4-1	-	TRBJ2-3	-	CASSQGYSGSTDTQYF	TGCGCCAGCAGCCAAGGGTATTCGGGCAGCACAGATACGCAGTATTTT
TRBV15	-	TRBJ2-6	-	CATSPPQGFSGANVLTF	TGTGCCACCAGCCCGCCTCAAGGGTTCTCTGGGGCCAACGTCCTGACTTTC
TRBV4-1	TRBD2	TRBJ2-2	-	CASKLAGVSGELFF	TGCGCCAGCAAACTAGCGGGGGTATCCGGGGAGCTGTTTTTT
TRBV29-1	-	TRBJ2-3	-	CSVEGVQPTDTQYF	TGCAGCGTTGAAGGGGTCCAACCCACAGATACGCAGTATTTT
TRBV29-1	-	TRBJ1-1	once	CSVAGAQPKNTEAFF	TGCAGCGTTGCGGGTGCCCAGCCAAAGAACACTGAAGCTTTCTTT
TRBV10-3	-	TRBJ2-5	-	CAISESMRGETQYF	TGTGCCATCAGTGAGTCTATGAGGGGAGAGACCCAGTACTTC
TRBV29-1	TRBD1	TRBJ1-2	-	CSVRGRGFPGGYTF	TGCAGCGTTCGGGGCAGGGGGTTCCCAGGCGGCTACACCTTC
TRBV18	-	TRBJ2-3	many	CASSPSREDTQYF	TGTGCCAGCTCACCAAGCAGGGAAGATACGCAGTATTTT
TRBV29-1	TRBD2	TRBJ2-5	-	CSVMDSGGLKETQYF	TGCAGCGTGATGGATAGCGGGGGTTTAAAAGAGACCCAGTACTTC
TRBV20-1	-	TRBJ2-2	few	CSAGSSGELFF	TGCAGTGCTGGCTCCTCCGGGGAGCTGTTTTTT
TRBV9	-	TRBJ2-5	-	CASSVGVEETQYF	TGTGCCAGCAGCGTAGGGGTGGAGGAGACCCAGTACTTC
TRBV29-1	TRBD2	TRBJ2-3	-	CSVEMGRGTDTQYF	TGCAGCGTTGAAATGGGGAGGGGCACAGATACGCAGTATTTT
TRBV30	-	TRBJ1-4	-	CAWSTSGQSNEKLFF	TGTGCCTGGAGTACCTCCGGACAGTCTAATGAAAAACTGTTTTTT
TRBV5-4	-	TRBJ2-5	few	CASSSLAQETQYF	TGTGCCAGCAGCTCTTTAGCACAAGAGACCCAGTACTTC
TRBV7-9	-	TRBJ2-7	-	CASSEQAYEQYF	TGTGCCAGCAGCGAACAGGCCTACGAGCAGTACTTC
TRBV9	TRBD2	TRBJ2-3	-	CASSVVRGGGTDTQYF	TGTGCCAGCAGCGTAGTTCGGGGCGGGGGGACAGATACGCAGTATTTT
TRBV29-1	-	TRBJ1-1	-	CSAEGHPNTEAFF	TGCAGCGCTGAGGGACACCCGAACACTGAAGCTTTCTTT
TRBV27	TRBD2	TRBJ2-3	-	CASSPGGGTQYF	TGTGCCAGCAGCCCGGGGGGGGGTACGCAGTATTTT
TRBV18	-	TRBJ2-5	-	CASSAYQETQYF	TGTGCCAGCTCAGCGTACCAAGAGACCCAGTACTTC
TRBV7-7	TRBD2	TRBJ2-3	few	CASSLASERGDTDTQYF	TGTGCTAGCAGCTTAGCGAGTGAGCGGGGGGACACAGATACGCAGTATTTT
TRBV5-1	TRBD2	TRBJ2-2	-	CASSPGLAGAGELFF	TGCGCCAGCAGCCCGGGACTAGCGGGGGCCGGGGAGCTGTTTTTT
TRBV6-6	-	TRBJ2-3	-	CASSYSDTARGKQYF	TGTGCCAGCAGTTACTCGGACACCGCTCGGGGGAAGCAGTATTTT
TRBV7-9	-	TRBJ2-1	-	CASSLRGIGDNEQFF	TGTGCCAGCAGCTTAAGGGGGATAGGAGACAATGAGCAGTTCTTC